This T cell receptor beta chain was identified during a study of CD8 T cells in Susac syndrome. Sequencing targeted TCR beta in blood CD8+ and CD4+ T cells. TEMRA cells underwent FACS enrichment and CD8+ and CD4+ T cells underwent negative isolation. RNA in amounts of 0.5 to 1 ug was reverse transcribed with random hexamers. Amplification of TCR beta CDR3 used immunoSEQ multiplex PCR across 54 Vbeta and 13 Jbeta. TCRdb redid the calling of the immunoSEQ multiplex PCR reads with MiXCR, one entry per CDR3 protein. The profile shows approximately 130,000 distinct CDR3 sequences, roughly 94% of them singletons. From germline, CDR1 is SQVTM and CDR2 ANQGSEA. V was trimmed by 7 bases and J by 6 bases, leaving 12 bases between them. The CDR3 has 11 residues.

The sequenced sample was CD4+ T cells from PBMCs. The receptor's source is a human donor in good health. The V call is TRBV29-1, the J call TRBJ1-1; D uncertain. The DNA for the CDR3 is TGCAGCGCCGGCCCGGCCCCTGAAGCTTTCTTT. Translated, it gives CSAGPAPEAFF.